Below, 8 T cell receptor beta chains from the same sample are listed, as sequenced in a study of T cell repertoires in cytomegalovirus infection (dated by TCRdb to about 2019). The sequencer was an Illumina HiSeq 1500. TCRdb trimmed the raw reads at Q25, called clones with MiXCR and kept productive beta chains. CDR3 protein duplicates are merged, each entry listing the most common genes and DNA. The sample data list hundreds of thousands of distinct CDR3 sequences, and approximately 24% of these were observed just once. The ten most abundant clones make up less than 9.5% of the sample. The sequenced material came from CD8+ T cells from PBMCs. Receptors were obtained from a human donor in good health (CMV status not recorded). Some clones in this sample may be carry-over from other donors' samples.

This clonotype was found a few times. This chain uses TRBV19 with TRBJ1-1; 9 bases agree with TRBD1. The CDR3 has 16 amino acids. V was pared by 4 bases and J by 4 bases, with 10 bases of the junction left unmatched. From germline, CDR1 is LNHDA and CDR2 SQIVND (reference sequence). The CDR3 reads CASSNRDRDVSTEAFF. The CDR3 DNA follows: TGTGCCAGTAGTAACCGGGACAGGGACGTGAGCACTGAAGCTTTCTTT.

This clonotype was observed a few times. This rearrangement joins TRBV10-3 to TRBJ2-7; D is uncertain. In germline, CDR1 is ENHRY, CDR2 SYGVKD. Trimming cost V 6 bases and J 4 bases, with 10 bases left between them. The CDR3 covers 12 residues. CDR3 protein: CAIRASEYEQYF. Written as DNA, the CDR3 is TGTGCCATCAGGGCAAGCGAGTACGAGCAGTACTTC.

The CDR3 protein is CASSWTGPGPEQFF. In nucleotides, the CDR3 is TGTGCCAGCAGCTGGACAGGGCCGGGGCCTGAGCAGTTCTTC. V and J are TRBV7-9 and TRBJ2-1, with 8 bases fitting TRBD1. The CDR3 has 14 amino acids. The V gene end was trimmed by 4 bases and the J gene end by 9 bases; junction bases not matched to a gene: 8. Germline V gene data show CDR1 as SEHNR and CDR2 as FQNEAQ (reference sequence).

This clonotype was found many times. The V gene is TRBV7-2, the J gene TRBJ2-5; TRBD1 might be the D (6 bases). Germline CDR1 is SGHTA and CDR2 is FQGNSA. The CDR3 runs 12 residues. With 8 bases removed from V and 5 bases from J, the gap between germline ends came to 12 bases. CDR3 in amino acids: CASAGQLETQYF. The DNA for the CDR3 is TGTGCCAGCGCAGGACAGTTGGAGACCCAGTACTTC.

The chain combines TRBV28 with TRBJ1-5, with 8 positions matching TRBD1. V was pared by 5 bases and J by 7 bases, with 10 bases of the junction left unmatched. The CDR3 is 15 amino acids. The germline V gene encodes CDR1 MDHEN and CDR2 SYDVKM. In DNA form, the CDR3 reads TGTGCCAGCAGTCTGCCGGGACAGGCTAGGCAGCCCCAGCATTTT. Translated: CASSLPGQARQPQHF.

Only a few counts were recorded for this clonotype. This chain uses TRBV29-1 with TRBJ2-7; maybe TRBD1 (6 bases). The V gene's germline CDR1 is SQVTM and CDR2 ANQGSEA. Trimming cost V 3 bases and J 0 bases, with 15 bases left between them. The CDR3 is 15 residues long. In nucleotides, the CDR3 is TGCAGCGTTGACTCTGGACAGAGGAGCTCCTACGAGCAGTACTTC. Translated: CSVDSGQRSSYEQYF.

This clonotype was observed a few times. The chain recombines TRBV10-3 with TRBJ2-1; 15 bases align to TRBD2. CDR1 is ENHRY and CDR2 is SYGVKD in the germline V gene. With V trimmed by 2 bases and J by 5 bases, 1 base remained unmatched. This CDR3 is 16 amino acids long. DNA for the CDR3: TGTGCCATCAGTGAGGGGACTAGCGGGGGGAACAATGAGCAGTTCTTC. Its protein product is CAISEGTSGGNNEQFF.

The chain links TRBV23-1 to TRBJ2-7, with D possibly matching TRBD2 (5 bases). TRBV23-1 is placed among ORFs of uncertain function. This CDR3 has 11 amino acids. Between the trimmed V and J ends, which lost 6 bases and 11 bases, there was a span of 14 bases. CDR3 protein: CASSPPEGEYV. The CDR3 DNA reads as TGCGCCAGCAGCCCCCCAGAGGGAGAGTACGTC.